These 19 T cell receptor beta chains were sequenced from one sample in a study of a mutant IDH1 vaccine in newly diagnosed glioma. Clones were read by immunoSEQ multiplex PCR, and TCRdb kept only the in-frame ones, dropping some. The sample includes about 56,000 clones, 86% of them seen just once. This sample's time point: week 35, safety follow-up. Every single dose of the vaccine, 300 ug of mutant IDH1 20-mer peptide, came with topical imiquimod. The antigens for these receptors are not known. Sequencing used PBMCs, obtained from a glioma patient whose treatment included an IDH1 peptide vaccine. The receptors originated from a man in his forties or fifties with glioma.

The chain combines TRBV23-1 with TRBJ1-3; D is uncertain. TRBV23-1 is recorded as an ORF, its role being uncertain. Between the trimmed V and J ends, which lost 3 bases and 0 bases, there was a span of 9 bases. CDR3 length equals 15 residues. CDR3 protein: CASSQRAFSGNTIYF. The CDR3, as DNA: TGCGCCAGCAGTCAGCGGGCCTTCTCTGGAAACACCATATATTTT.

The chain uses TRBV6-5 and TRBJ1-4; 8 bases map to TRBD1. V was clipped by 0 bases and J by 8 bases; unmatched bases: 5. The CDR3 is 15 amino acids. Per the germline V gene, CDR1 is MNHEY and CDR2 is SVGAGI. The CDR3 DNA is TGTGCCAGCAGTTACTCGACAGGGGCTAGAGAAAAACTGTTTTTT. Amino acid sequence: CASSYSTGAREKLFF.

This chain links TRBV29-1 with TRBJ2-3; D is perhaps TRBD2 (5 bases). In germline, CDR1 is SQVTM, CDR2 ANQGSEA. V was cut by 7 bases and J by 5 bases, with 19 bases left in between. The CDR3 length is 14 residues. DNA of the CDR3: TGCAGCGGTCTAGCTCCCAACCTAGGAGATACGCAGTATTTT. Translating it yields CSGLAPNLGDTQYF.

This clone is a singleton in its sample. The chain uses TRBV10-3 and TRBJ1-1, with D uncertain. V was cut by 7 bases and J by 4 bases, with 10 bases left in between. The CDR3 spans 12 residues. Germline values: CDR1 ENHRY, CDR2 SYGVKD. This CDR3 reads CAIKVGVTEAFF. The CDR3 DNA reads as TGTGCCATCAAGGTTGGGGTCACTGAAGCTTTCTTT.

V is TRBV7-2 and J is TRBJ2-3, with D perhaps TRBD2 (6 bases). Trimming took off 6 bases at V and 2 bases at J, with 15 bases between the two ends. The length of the CDR3 is 15 residues. CDR1 and CDR2 (germline): SGHTA, FQGNSA. Here the CDR3 DNA reads TGTGCCAGCAGTTTGGGGGACTGGGCCACAGATACGCAGTATTTT. It yields the protein CASSLGDWATDTQYF.

V gene TRBV28 combines with J gene TRBJ1-4; the D gene is possibly TRBD1 (5 bases). Deletions cut 5 bases from V and 7 bases from J, with 17 bases between. The CDR3 length is 15 residues. Germline V gene lookup returns CDR1 MDHEN and CDR2 SYDVKM. The CDR3 sequence is CASSPAEGIREKLFF. CDR3 DNA sequence: TGTGCCAGCAGTCCCGCGGAGGGGATCCGTGAAAAACTGTTTTTT.

The rearrangement links TRBV11-2 to TRBJ2-7; 7 nucleotides agree with TRBD1. Germline trimming cut 3 bases from V and 7 bases from J; bases unmatched to any gene: 9. The germline gives CDR1 SGHAT, CDR2 FQNNGV. The CDR3 loop spans 14 amino acids. The CDR3 loop reads CASSFRQGFQEQYF. The CDR3 DNA reads as TGTGCCAGCAGCTTTAGACAGGGCTTCCAAGAGCAGTACTTC.

V usage is TRBV20-1 and J usage is TRBJ2-3, with D uncertain. V shed 3 bases and J shed 11 bases, with 12 bases lying between them. This CDR3 contains 11 residues. Germline CDR1 reads DFQATT; CDR2 reads SNEGSKA (reference sequence). CDR3 loop: CSASLQRLQYF. Written as DNA, the CDR3 is TGCAGTGCTAGCCTACAGCGTTTGCAGTATTTT.

The chain joins TRBV9 to TRBJ2-7, with D unresolved. This CDR3 is built from 14 residues. Per the germline V gene, CDR1 is SGDLS and CDR2 is YYNGEE. V was clipped by 0 bases and J by 0 bases, with 7 bases between them. The CDR3 is CASSVVGSSYEQYF. Written as DNA, the CDR3 is TGTGCCAGCAGCGTAGTAGGCTCCTCCTACGAGCAGTACTTC.

The CDR3 DNA is TGTGCCAGCAGTACCCCTAGGAGTGAGCAGTTCTTC. It codes for CASSTPRSEQFF. The gene calls are TRBV6-5 and TRBJ2-1; no firm D call. CDR3 length equals 12 residues. Deletions cut 5 bases from V and 9 bases from J, with 11 bases between. CDR1 and CDR2 from the germline V gene are MNHEY and SVGAGI.

The chain recombines TRBV6-5 with TRBJ2-2, with D hard to call. CDR1 and CDR2 (germline): MNHEY, SVGAGI. With 7 bases removed from V and 6 bases from J, the gap between germline ends came to 18 bases. The CDR3 is 15 amino acids. The CDR3 sequence: CASKRRPTVAGELFF. The CDR3 DNA is TGTGCCAGCAAACGGCGACCAACCGTCGCCGGGGAGCTGTTTTTT.

This chain links TRBV6-6 with TRBJ2-2; possibly TRBD1 or TRBD2 for D (6 bases each). V lost 2 bases and J 6 bases, leaving 13 bases between the germline ends. Germline-derived CDR1 and CDR2 are MNHNY and SVGAGI (reference sequence). The CDR3 length is 15 residues. The CDR3 bases are TGTGCCAGCAGTTACCCCAGGGGAGGAGCCGGGGAGCTGTTTTTT. Translating it yields CASSYPRGGAGELFF.

As regards this clone: The sample carries other DNA sequences with the same CDR3. CDR3 sequence (DNA): TGTGCCAGCAGCTTATCAGGGGGCGGTCAGCCCCAGCATTTT. Protein: CASSLSGGGQPQHF. The V call is TRBV7-9, the J call TRBJ1-5; 8 bases agree with TRBD1. With V trimmed by 2 bases and J by 6 bases, 3 bases remained unmatched. The germline CDR1 and CDR2 sequences are SEHNR and FQNEAQ (reference sequence). This CDR3 contains 14 residues.

The rearrangement links TRBV28 to TRBJ1-2; D gene uncertain. This CDR3 has 13 residues. From germline, CDR1 is MDHEN and CDR2 SYDVKM. The germline V and J ends were trimmed by 2 bases and 7 bases, with 11 bases remaining between them. The CDR3 loop is CASSLAREFGYTF. CDR3 nucleotide sequence: TGTGCCAGCAGTTTAGCCCGGGAGTTTGGCTACACCTTC.

This chain joins TRBV9 and TRBJ2-1, with TRBD2 as a possible D gene (5 bases). V gave up 0 bases and J gave up 8 bases, with 9 bases separating them. Germline V lookup: CDR1 SGDLS, CDR2 YYNGEE. The CDR3 length is 13 residues. The CDR3 loop reads CASSVVGRDEQFF. The CDR3 region has the DNA TGTGCCAGCAGCGTAGTGGGGAGAGATGAGCAGTTCTTC.

The V call is TRBV5-1, the J call TRBJ2-3; 9 nucleotides agree with TRBD2. The CDR3 spans 14 residues. Trimming took 6 bases from V and 2 from J; bases not matched to a gene: 4. Germline V gene lookup returns CDR1 SGHRS and CDR2 YFSETQ. In DNA form, the CDR3 reads TGCGCCAGCATGACTAGCGGTTTCACAGATACGCAGTATTTT. Its translation: CASMTSGFTDTQYF.

This clone counts as medium-sized. The V and J genes are TRBV7-2 and TRBJ2-1; TRBD1 agrees at 7 bases. Germline trimming cut 2 bases from V and 15 bases from J; bases unmatched to any gene: 10. The CDR3 consists of 13 residues. The germline CDR1 and CDR2 sequences are SGHTA and FQGNSA. The CDR3 region has the DNA TGTGCCAGCAGCTTATCGACAGGGTCCGGTACGTTCTTC. This gives the protein CASSLSTGSGTFF.

This chain uses TRBV5-1 with TRBJ1-3; TRBD1 matches at 8 bases. The CDR3 is 15 amino acids. The V and J ends lost 3 bases and 2 bases, in that order; junction bases with no gene match: 4. Germline assignment: CDR1 SGHRS and CDR2 YFSETQ. CDR3 sequence (DNA): TGCGCCAGCAGCTCACTACAGGGGGCTGGAAACACCATATATTTT. The encoded protein is CASSSLQGAGNTIYF.

Written as DNA, the CDR3 is TGTGCCAGCAGGAGAACAGGGAGGGGAACCGGGGAGCTGTTTTTT. This translates into CASRRTGRGTGELFF. The chain carries TRBV6-6 and TRBJ2-2; TRBD2 is a possible D gene (7 bases). Deletions cut 6 bases from V and 5 bases from J, with 16 bases between. There are 15 residues in the CDR3. CDR1 is MNHNY and CDR2 is SVGAGI in the germline V gene (reference sequence).